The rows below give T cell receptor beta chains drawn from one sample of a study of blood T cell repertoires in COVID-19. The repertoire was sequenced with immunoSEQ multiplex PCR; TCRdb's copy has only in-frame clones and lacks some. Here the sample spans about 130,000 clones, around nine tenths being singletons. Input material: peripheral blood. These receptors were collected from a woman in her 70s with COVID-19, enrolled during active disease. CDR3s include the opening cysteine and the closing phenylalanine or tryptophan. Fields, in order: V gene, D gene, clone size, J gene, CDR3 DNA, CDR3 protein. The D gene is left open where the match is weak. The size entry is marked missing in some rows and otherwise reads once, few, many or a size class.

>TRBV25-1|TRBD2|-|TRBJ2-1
TGTGCCAGCAGTGAGGGGCGGGGGTACAATGAGCAGTTCTTC
CASSEGRGYNEQFF
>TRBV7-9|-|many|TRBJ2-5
TGTGCCAGCAGCTTAGGCGCGGAGACCCAGTACTTC
CASSLGAETQYF
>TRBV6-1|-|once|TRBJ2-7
TGTGCCAGCAGTGAAGTTAATCATGCGCCGAGCTCCTACGAGCAGTACTTC
CASSEVNHAPSSYEQYF
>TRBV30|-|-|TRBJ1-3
TGTGCCTGGAGTGTTGGGGGAGGTGGAAACACCATATATTTT
CAWSVGGGGNTIYF
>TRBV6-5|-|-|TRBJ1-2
TGTGCCAGCAGCTCCAGGGGATCTATTGGCTACACCTTC
CASSSRGSIGYTF
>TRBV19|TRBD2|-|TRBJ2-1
TGTGCCTCCAGTGCGGGGGGAACAACCTACAATGAGCAGTTCTTC
CASSAGGTTYNEQFF
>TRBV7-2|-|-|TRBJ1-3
TGTGCCAGCAGCTTGGGCAGGGTGGAAAACACCATATATTTT
CASSLGRVENTIYF
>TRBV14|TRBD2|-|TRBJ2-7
TGTGCCAGCAGCCAAGAAAGATGGGACTCCGGGACTAGCGGGTTCTTTACCCACGAGCAGTACTTC
CASSQERWDSGTSGFFTHEQYF
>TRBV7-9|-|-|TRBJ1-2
TGTGCCAGCAGCCCGGGGGGGCAGGGCTACACCTTC
CASSPGGQGYTF
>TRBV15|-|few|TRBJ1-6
TGTGCCACCAGCAGAGAGGACAAGTATAATTCACCCCTCCACTTT
CATSREDKYNSPLHF
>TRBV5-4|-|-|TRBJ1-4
TGTGCCAGCAGCTTAAGGGCCGGGGAGAAGGAAAAACTGTTTTTT
CASSLRAGEKEKLFF
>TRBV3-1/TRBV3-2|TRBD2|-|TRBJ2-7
TGTGCCAGCAGCCTGGCTAGCGGGGGGGCCTACGAGCAGTACTTC
CASSLASGGAYEQYF
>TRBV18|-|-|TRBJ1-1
TGTGCCAGCTCACCACAAAACAGTGAGAACACTGAAGCTTTCTTT
CASSPQNSENTEAFF
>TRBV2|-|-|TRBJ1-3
TGTGCCAGCAGTCCCGTCACGGGATTAGACGCTGGAAACACCATATATTTT
CASSPVTGLDAGNTIYF
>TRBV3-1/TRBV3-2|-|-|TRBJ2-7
TGTGCCAGCAGCCAAGGGTTCAGTCCCTACGAGCAGTACTTC
CASSQGFSPYEQYF
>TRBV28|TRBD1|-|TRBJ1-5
TGTGCCAGCAGTCGCCCCCCGACAGGGTCTTTACTTCAGCCCCAGCATTTT
CASSRPPTGSLLQPQHF
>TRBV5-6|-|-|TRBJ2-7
TGTGCCAGCAGCTTGGCCACTTTCCACGAGCAGTACTTC
CASSLATFHEQYF
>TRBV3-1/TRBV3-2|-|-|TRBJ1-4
TGTGCCAGCAGCCAAGATCGGTCCGCCGGGAAACTGTTTTTT
CASSQDRSAGKLFF
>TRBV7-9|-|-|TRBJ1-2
TGTGCCAGCAGCCGTGACAGAAAAAACTATGGCTACACCTTC
CASSRDRKNYGYTF
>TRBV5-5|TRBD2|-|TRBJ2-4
TGTGCCAGCAGTCTCACTAGCGGCGGCCGGGACATTCAGTACTTC
CASSLTSGGRDIQYF
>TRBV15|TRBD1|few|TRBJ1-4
TGTGCCACCAGCACTACAGGGGGCGCGAGGGAAAAACTGTTTTTT
CATSTTGGAREKLFF